The subject of this entry is one T cell receptor (beta chain). Its specificity is unknown. The TCR beta cDNA libraries carried unique molecular identifiers. There were about 0.85 to 11 million T cells, and about 500,000 cDNA molecules came from them. Each CDR3 protein is one row after TCRdb ran MiXCR on the PCR reads. The table has about 770,000 distinct CDR3 sequences, roughly 50% seen once. This record comes from a study of post-analysis software for immune sequencing data. Study information: The cohort encompassed relapsing-remitting, secondary progressive and progressive-relapsing multiple sclerosis disease courses.

Study-level results: Normalized Chao1 diversity in multiple sclerosis patients fell significantly below that of controls. About five TRBV segments, including TRBV5-6, TRBV5-1 and TRBV20-1, were more frequent in patients than controls.

CDR1 is ENHRY, CDR2 SYGVKD, per germline. The ends were cut back, 1 base at V and 6 bases at J, with 5 bases in the middle. There are 12 residues in the CDR3. This clonotype was obtained from a girl under 18 with multiple sclerosis. This chain connects TRBV10-3 to TRBJ2-3, with unresolved D. The sample consisted of blood. CDR3 sequence: CAISEYEDTQYF. The CDR3, as DNA: TGTGCCATCAGTGAGTATGAGGATACGCAGTATTTT.